One TCR beta chain is described in this entry. Its specificity is not known. This CDR3 has 13 amino acids. Germline V gene sequence: CDR1 SGHAT, CDR2 FQNNGV. The source of the sample is a study of T cells expressing NK-cell markers. Whole-study context: Seropositivity for HCMV was found in most of the eight sequenced donors, with one seronegative.

General study findings and limits: 1.0-7.0% of CD8+ T cells in several donors belonged to dominant NKG2C+ clonotypes.

5'RACE template switching built TCR beta cDNA with unique molecular identifiers. TCRdb re-called the 5' RACE reads, yielding one record per CDR3 amino acid sequence without DNA. The sample is made up of some 110,000 distinct CDR3 sequences, and the top ten hold approximately 17% of it. Sample: blood T cells: a sorted CD56 or NKG2C T cell subset, CD4+ or CD8+ T cells, or bulk PBMC T cells (not recorded which). The genes are TRBV11-2 and TRBJ1-5. The source is a woman between 18 and 70 years old in good health. The CDR3: CASSLDGNQPQHF.